In its sample, the clone carrying this T cell receptor (beta chain) ranks as medium-sized. Its antigen remains unidentified. CDR3 length: 10 amino acids. CDR1 and CDR2 from the germline V gene are SEHNR and FQNEAQ (reference sequence). Vbeta (60) and Jbeta (13) primers were used in the PCR. Profiled with immunoSEQ multiplex PCR; TCRdb holds only in-frame clones, not every one. Of approximately 160,000 clones in the sample, approximately 80% were seen once. This specimen comes from a study of cytomegalovirus exposure and HLA in healthy donors. Study information: Early released data had about 80 million unique TCRs, all coming from HLA-typed donors. General study points: The listing of roughly 160 TCR beta chains classed them as cytomegalovirus-associated.

The chain combines TRBV7-9 with TRBJ2-1; 7 nucleotides agree with TRBD1. This TCR came from a woman aged 45-65 years in good health and CMV-seropositive. Sequences were obtained from PBMCs. CDR3 residues: CAEGANEQFF. In nucleotides, the CDR3 is TGTGCAGAGGGGGCAAATGAGCAGTTCTTC.